These T cell receptor beta chains were read from a single sample in a study of OX40 agonist ivuxolimab in advanced cancers. TCRdb keeps only in-frame clones here, not all; method: immunoSEQ multiplex PCR. This sample has roughly 56,000 clones, with around nine tenths found just once. Specimen: CD4+ or CD8+ T cells sorted from blood, collected in a trial of the OX40 agonist ivuxolimab. The receptors stem from an adult with an advanced solid tumor such as melanoma, head and neck, liver or kidney cancer. The conserved cysteine and the conserved F or W are not part of the CDR3 here.

J gene | CDR3 length | V gene | CDR3 protein
TRBJ2-1 | 11 | TRBV9 | ASSVNSYNEQF
TRBJ1-1 | 13 | TRBV11-2 | ASSFGTGGYTEAF
TRBJ1-4 | 13 | TRBV19 | ASSIRSGYNEKLF
TRBJ1-1 | 13 | TRBV18 | ASSPLWTADTEAF
TRBJ2-2 | 12 | TRBV9 | ASSVELYAGELF
TRBJ2-2 | 14 | TRBV5-4 | ASSSGTGGLTGELF
TRBJ2-3 | 12 | TRBV6-1 | ASSAAGPWDTQY
TRBJ2-7 | 11 | TRBV10-1 | ASKARGTYEQY
TRBJ2-5 | 15 | TRBV4-1 | ASSQGTGGAGLQTQY
TRBJ2-5 | 11 | TRBV6-4 | ASSSGSGETQY
TRBJ1-1 | 11 | TRBV6-1 | ASSANRYTEAF
TRBJ2-3 | 13 | TRBV15 | ATSRGLESTDTQY
TRBJ2-7 | 12 | TRBV2 | ASTGQGRIYEQY
TRBJ2-6 | 14 | TRBV19 | ASSTLAGGLGNVLT
TRBJ2-5 | 16 | TRBV11-3 | ASSLGGLAGVSQETQY
TRBJ2-7 | 9 | TRBV10-2 | ASSESEEQY
TRBJ2-2 | 13 | TRBV7-3 | ASSYKRGSTGELF
TRBJ2-5 | 12 | TRBV29-1 | SVGLALQQETQY
TRBJ2-7 | 14 | TRBV19 | ASSKKGLARSYEQY
TRBJ2-1 | 14 | TRBV18 | ASSPRRGTDNDEQF
TRBJ1-4 | 13 | TRBV28 | ASSLFDSQNEKLF
TRBJ2-3 | 16 | TRBV19 | ASSIMLTGPTSTDTQY